This is a list of T cell receptor beta chains from one sample in a study of cytomegalovirus exposure and HLA in healthy donors. TCRdb keeps only in-frame clones here, not all; method: immunoSEQ multiplex PCR. The data contain some 130,000 clones, about 75% of them singletons. Sequences were obtained from PBMCs. The receptors derive from a woman in her thirties or forties in good health and CMV-seronegative. Each CDR3 is given with its conserved first and last residue. Fields, in order: V gene, J gene, CDR3 protein.

V gene: TRBV5-8; J gene: TRBJ1-4; CDR3 protein: CASSRRDRDRKGLFF
V gene: TRBV9; J gene: TRBJ2-1; CDR3 protein: CASSPQEGWGSYNEQFF
V gene: TRBV27; J gene: TRBJ1-1; CDR3 protein: CASSWLGRNTEAFF
V gene: TRBV10-3; J gene: TRBJ2-2; CDR3 protein: CATVGQFSSNTGELFF
V gene: TRBV27; J gene: TRBJ2-7; CDR3 protein: CASSQRLDIEQYF
V gene: TRBV28; J gene: TRBJ1-6; CDR3 protein: CASSLRSYNSPLHF
V gene: TRBV4-1; J gene: TRBJ1-3; CDR3 protein: CASTIDMTGENTIYF
V gene: TRBV28; J gene: TRBJ2-3; CDR3 protein: CASKGAVASTDTQYF
V gene: TRBV15; J gene: TRBJ2-5; CDR3 protein: CATSRDRGGSETQYF
V gene: TRBV2; J gene: TRBJ1-5; CDR3 protein: CASSERGRLGNQPQHF